A selection of T cell receptor beta chains follows, all from one sample in a study of T cell changes during pregnancy in multiple sclerosis. Libraries were prepared by immunoSEQ multiplex PCR; TCRdb keeps only in-frame clonotypes and omits some of them. The sample comprises over 50,000 clones, around 90% of which are singletons, and over 1.5% rests with the top ten. Sequenced material: peripheral blood, taken in the first trimester of pregnancy. The receptors were sampled from a female donor with multiple sclerosis, enrolled in a pregnancy study. CDR3s include the opening cysteine and the closing phenylalanine or tryptophan. The D gene is left open where the match is weak. Not all rows give a size; the values are once, few, many and, for expanded clones, a class.

clone size	D gene	V gene	J gene	CDR3 protein	CDR3 DNA
NA	TRBD2	TRBV7-2	TRBJ2-1	CASSLEREAYNEQFF	TGTGCCAGCAGCCTCGAGCGGGAGGCCTACAATGAGCAGTTCTTC
NA	TRBD1	TRBV28	TRBJ2-2	CASSLLDRGETGELFF	TGTGCCAGCAGTTTACTTGACAGGGGAGAAACCGGGGAGCTGTTTTTT
NA	TRBD1	TRBV27	TRBJ2-7	CASKKGGPVGEQYF	TGTGCCAGCAAGAAAGGGGGCCCCGTCGGGGAGCAGTACTTC
NA	TRBD1	TRBV27	TRBJ1-5	CASSPLTGGSLNGNQPQHF	TGTGCCAGCAGTCCACTGACAGGGGGGAGTTTAAATGGCAATCAGCCCCAGCATTTT
NA	NA	TRBV7-9	TRBJ2-7	CASRDRDIYEQYF	TGTGCCAGCAGGGACCGGGACATCTACGAGCAGTACTTC
NA	NA	TRBV14	TRBJ1-5	CASSPAHRGCRAEHF	TGTGCCAGCAGCCCCGCCCATCGGGGGTGTCGGGCGGAGCATTTT
NA	TRBD1	TRBV30	TRBJ2-3	CAWSVLRTGGTDTQYF	TGTGCCTGGAGTGTACTTAGGACAGGGGGAACAGATACGCAGTATTTT
few	NA	TRBV19	TRBJ1-1	CASRDRNTEAFF	TGTGCCAGTAGGGACAGGAACACTGAAGCTTTCTTT
NA	NA	TRBV5-1	TRBJ1-4	CASSSGVGEPNEKLFF	TGCGCCAGCAGCTCAGGCGTCGGCGAACCGAATGAAAAACTGTTTTTT
few	NA	TRBV5-6	TRBJ2-2	CASSLVGVSTGELFF	TGTGCCAGCAGCTTGGTCGGGGTGTCCACCGGGGAGCTGTTTTTT
NA	TRBD2	TRBV11-2	TRBJ2-5	CASSLLAGGPDQETQYF	TGTGCCAGCAGCTTACTAGCGGGAGGGCCTGATCAAGAGACCCAGTACTTC
NA	TRBD2	TRBV7-8	TRBJ2-3	CASSSGTSGITDTQYF	TGTGCCAGCAGCTCCGGGACTAGCGGGATTACAGATACGCAGTATTTT
NA	NA	TRBV27	TRBJ2-7	CASSSPGSPLLYEQYF	TGTGCCAGCAGTTCGCCTGGATCCCCACTACTCTACGAGCAGTACTTC
once	TRBD2	TRBV5-1	TRBJ2-3	CASSLGLAGDLDTQYF	TGCGCCAGCAGCTTGGGACTAGCGGGAGATCTAGATACGCAGTATTTT
NA	TRBD1	TRBV16	TRBJ2-7	CASSRGQATYEQYF	TGTGCCAGCAGCCGGGGACAGGCCACCTACGAGCAGTACTTC
NA	NA	TRBV28	TRBJ2-7	CASSGPGSFTHTYEQYF	TGTGCCAGCAGTGGCCCGGGGTCCTTCACCCACACCTACGAGCAGTACTTC
NA	NA	TRBV4-1	TRBJ2-7	CASSRDRQAPYEQYF	TGCGCCAGCAGCCGAGACCGACAGGCGCCCTACGAGCAGTACTTC
NA	TRBD2	TRBV5-1	TRBJ2-5	CASSYSGGGLETQYF	TGCGCCAGCAGCTATAGCGGGGGGGGATTGGAGACCCAGTACTTC
NA	NA	TRBV6-1	TRBJ1-5	CASSEPGISNQPQHF	TGTGCCAGCAGTGAACCAGGGATTAGCAATCAGCCCCAGCATTTT
NA	NA	TRBV6-5	TRBJ1-1	CASSLQGTEAFF	TGTGCCAGCAGTTTACAGGGCACTGAAGCTTTCTTT
NA	TRBD2	TRBV11-3	TRBJ2-2	CASSLDQASGNTGELFF	TGTGCCAGCAGCTTAGATCAGGCTAGCGGGAACACCGGGGAGCTGTTTTTT
NA	NA	TRBV25-1	TRBJ2-1	CASSDIYNEQFF	TGTGCCAGCAGTGACATCTACAATGAGCAGTTCTTC
NA	NA	TRBV19	TRBJ1-3	CASSIGAFISGNTIYF	TGTGCCAGTAGTATAGGGGCGTTCATTTCTGGAAACACCATATATTTT
NA	TRBD2	TRBV25-1	TRBJ2-1	CATKGLAEIQQFF	TGTGCCACCAAGGGACTAGCGGAAATCCAGCAGTTCTTC
NA	NA	TRBV11-2	TRBJ1-4	CASSLERTRREKLFF	TGTGCCAGCAGCTTAGAAAGGACAAGAAGAGAAAAACTGTTTTTT
NA	TRBD1	TRBV10-3	TRBJ2-7	CAIRGPGQGRPEQYF	TGTGCCATCAGGGGTCCGGGACAGGGGCGTCCCGAGCAGTACTTC
once	TRBD1	TRBV5-1	TRBJ1-1	CASSLLQGMNTEAFF	TGCGCCAGCAGCTTATTACAGGGGATGAACACTGAAGCTTTCTTT
NA	TRBD2	TRBV27	TRBJ2-5	CASSLTSGKQETQYF	TGTGCCAGCAGTTTGACTAGCGGGAAACAAGAGACCCAGTACTTC
NA	TRBD2	TRBV29-1	TRBJ2-1	CSVDKIGVGGRYNEQFF	TGCAGCGTTGACAAAATCGGGGTTGGCGGGAGGTACAATGAGCAGTTCTTC
NA	NA	TRBV19	TRBJ1-1	CASSITVNTEAFF	TGTGCCAGTAGTATCACGGTGAACACTGAAGCTTTCTTT
NA	TRBD1	TRBV27	TRBJ1-1	CASTMNRGKNTEAFF	TGTGCCAGCACGATGAACAGGGGAAAGAACACTGAAGCTTTCTTT
NA	TRBD1	TRBV4-1	TRBJ2-3	CASSQDPGQGISSTDTQYF	TGCGCCAGCAGCCAAGACCCGGGACAGGGAATCTCTAGCACAGATACGCAGTATTTT
NA	TRBD1	TRBV13	TRBJ1-1	CASSFARGARTEAFF	TGTGCCAGCAGCTTCGCCAGGGGGGCAAGGACTGAAGCTTTCTTT
NA	NA	TRBV28	TRBJ1-5	CASSIDQPQHF	TGTGCCAGCAGTATAGATCAGCCCCAGCATTTT
NA	NA	TRBV5-6	TRBJ2-7	CASSFIALKNEQYF	TGTGCCAGCAGCTTTATAGCGTTGAAAAACGAGCAGTACTTC
NA	TRBD1	TRBV6-1	TRBJ2-1	CASSPDRGNEQFF	TGTGCCAGCAGCCCCGACAGGGGCAATGAGCAGTTCTTC
once	NA	TRBV29-1	TRBJ2-1	CSVSQDSYNEQFF	TGCAGCGTTTCCCAGGACTCCTACAATGAGCAGTTCTTC
NA	NA	TRBV7-2	TRBJ1-1	CASSLEMGRTEAFF	TGTGCCAGCAGCTTAGAGATGGGGAGGACTGAAGCTTTCTTT
NA	NA	TRBV6-5	TRBJ2-7	CASSYAGRSEQYF	TGTGCCAGCAGTTACGCAGGGAGGAGCGAGCAGTACTTC
NA	TRBD1	TRBV7-2	TRBJ1-2	CASSLGAGGFYGYTF	TGTGCCAGCAGCTTAGGGGCAGGGGGATTCTATGGCTACACCTTC
NA	TRBD1	TRBV10-2	TRBJ1-5	CASSESGGRQPQHF	TGCGCCAGCAGTGAGTCAGGGGGCCGCCAGCCCCAGCATTTT
NA	NA	TRBV1	TRBJ1-1	CTGNRGLNTEAFF	TGCACCGGCAACAGGGGGTTGAACACTGAAGCTTTCTTT
NA	NA	TRBV19	TRBJ1-1	CASSTERTASVMNTEAFF	TGTGCCAGTAGTACCGAACGGACAGCGTCCGTTATGAACACTGAAGCTTTCTTT
NA	NA	TRBV2	TRBJ2-5	CASSVIQETQYF	TGTGCCAGCAGTGTCATACAGGAGACCCAGTACTTC
NA	NA	TRBV19	TRBJ1-2	CASSWGRRGYTF	TGTGCCAGTAGCTGGGGGCGTCGGGGCTACACCTTC
NA	NA	TRBV10-3	TRBJ1-1	CAISFADRNTEAFF	TGTGCCATCAGTTTCGCGGACAGGAACACTGAAGCTTTCTTT
NA	TRBD1	TRBV5-1	TRBJ2-7	CASSGTGGLTYEQYF	TGCGCCAGCAGCGGAACAGGGGGCCTTACCTACGAGCAGTACTTC
NA	NA	TRBV27	TRBJ2-6	CASSLSGDSGANVLTF	TGTGCCAGCAGTTTATCCGGTGACTCTGGGGCCAACGTCCTGACTTTC